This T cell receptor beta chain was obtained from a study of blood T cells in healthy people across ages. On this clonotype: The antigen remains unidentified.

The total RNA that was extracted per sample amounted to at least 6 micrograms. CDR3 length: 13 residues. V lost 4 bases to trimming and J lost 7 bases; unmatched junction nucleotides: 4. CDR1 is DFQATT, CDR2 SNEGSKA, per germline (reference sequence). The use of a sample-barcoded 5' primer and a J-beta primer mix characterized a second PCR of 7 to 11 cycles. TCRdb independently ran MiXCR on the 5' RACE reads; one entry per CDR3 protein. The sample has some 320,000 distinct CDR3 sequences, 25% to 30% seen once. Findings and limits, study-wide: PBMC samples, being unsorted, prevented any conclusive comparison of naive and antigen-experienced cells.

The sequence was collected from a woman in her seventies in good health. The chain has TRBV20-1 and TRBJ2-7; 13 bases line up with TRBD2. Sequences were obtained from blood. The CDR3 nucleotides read TGCAGTGCTAAACCGGGACTAGCGGGAGAGCAGTACTTC. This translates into CSAKPGLAGEQYF.